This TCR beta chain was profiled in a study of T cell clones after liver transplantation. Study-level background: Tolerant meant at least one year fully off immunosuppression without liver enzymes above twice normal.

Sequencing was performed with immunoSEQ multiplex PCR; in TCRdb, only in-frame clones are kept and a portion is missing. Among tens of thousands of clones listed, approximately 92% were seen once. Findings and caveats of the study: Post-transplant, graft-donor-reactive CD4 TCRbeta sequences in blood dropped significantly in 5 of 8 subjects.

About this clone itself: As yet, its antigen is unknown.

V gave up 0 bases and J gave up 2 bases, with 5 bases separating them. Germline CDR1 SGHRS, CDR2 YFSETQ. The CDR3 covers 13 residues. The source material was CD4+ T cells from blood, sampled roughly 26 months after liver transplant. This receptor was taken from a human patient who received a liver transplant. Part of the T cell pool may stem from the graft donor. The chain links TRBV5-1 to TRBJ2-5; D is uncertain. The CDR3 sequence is CASSLEAQETQYF. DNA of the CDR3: TGCGCCAGCAGCTTGGAAGCTCAAGAGACCCAGTACTTC.